This TCR beta chain is drawn from a study of T cell changes during pregnancy in multiple sclerosis. CDR3 length: 18 amino acids. The V end lost 1 base, the J end lost 5 bases, and 21 bases lay between the germline ends. The germline gives CDR1 MGHRA, CDR2 YSYEKL. TCRdb's table, derived via immunoSEQ multiplex PCR, lists solely in-frame clones and lacks some. Of roughly 100,000 clones listed, roughly 92% are singletons. This clonotype originated in a female donor with multiple sclerosis, enrolled in a pregnancy study. V gene TRBV4-1 combines with J gene TRBJ2-1; D is possibly TRBD2 (5 bases). This sample comprised peripheral blood, obtained after pregnancy. CDR3 sequence reads: CASSQVAPRGPKDNEQFF. The CDR3 nucleotides read TGCGCCAGCAGCCAAGTCGCCCCGAGAGGGCCCAAGGACAATGAGCAGTTCTTC.